This note documents a single T cell receptor beta chain sequence. Enrolled during active infection, Seattle patients were then followed longitudinally. This sample stems from a study of blood T cell repertoires in COVID-19. Study overall: COVID-19 samples collected from the United States, Italy and Spain covered acute and convalescent phases. Sources were T cells, B-cell-depleted T cells, or PBMCs; the material itself was cDNA or gDNA.

Germline CDR1 is SSHAT and CDR2 is FNYEAQ (reference sequence). The CDR3 runs 16 residues. J was trimmed by 3 bases and V by 4 bases; bases with no gene match: 8. How the authors handled the data: Reference gene primer amplification gave estimated nucleated cell counts. Measured with immunoSEQ multiplex PCR; TCRdb has only the in-frame clones, and not every one. Clone size and the V and J calls come from that table; the DNA yielded D and trimming. The profile shows about 160,000 clones, about 92% of them singletons. The chain combines TRBV7-7 with TRBJ1-4; 7 bases are shared with TRBD1. Sequencing was performed on peripheral blood. The receptor's source is a man aged 30-40 years with COVID-19, enrolled during active disease. CDR3: CASSSPSGTANEKLFF. CDR3 DNA: TGTGCCAGCAGCTCCCCTAGCGGGACAGCTAATGAAAAACTGTTTTTT.